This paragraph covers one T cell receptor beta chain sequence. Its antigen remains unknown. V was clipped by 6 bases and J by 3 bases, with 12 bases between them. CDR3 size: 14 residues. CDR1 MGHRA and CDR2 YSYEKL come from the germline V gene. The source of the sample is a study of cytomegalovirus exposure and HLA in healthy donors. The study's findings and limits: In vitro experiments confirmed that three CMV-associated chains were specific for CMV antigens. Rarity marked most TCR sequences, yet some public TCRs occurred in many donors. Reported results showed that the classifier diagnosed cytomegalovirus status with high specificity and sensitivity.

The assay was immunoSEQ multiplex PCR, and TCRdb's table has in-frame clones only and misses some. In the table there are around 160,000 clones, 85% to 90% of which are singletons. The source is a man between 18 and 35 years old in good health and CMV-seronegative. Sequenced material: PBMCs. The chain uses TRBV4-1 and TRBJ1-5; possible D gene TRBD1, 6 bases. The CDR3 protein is CASRSQGPNQPQHF. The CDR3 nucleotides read TGCGCCAGCAGATCACAGGGACCCAATCAGCCCCAGCATTTT.